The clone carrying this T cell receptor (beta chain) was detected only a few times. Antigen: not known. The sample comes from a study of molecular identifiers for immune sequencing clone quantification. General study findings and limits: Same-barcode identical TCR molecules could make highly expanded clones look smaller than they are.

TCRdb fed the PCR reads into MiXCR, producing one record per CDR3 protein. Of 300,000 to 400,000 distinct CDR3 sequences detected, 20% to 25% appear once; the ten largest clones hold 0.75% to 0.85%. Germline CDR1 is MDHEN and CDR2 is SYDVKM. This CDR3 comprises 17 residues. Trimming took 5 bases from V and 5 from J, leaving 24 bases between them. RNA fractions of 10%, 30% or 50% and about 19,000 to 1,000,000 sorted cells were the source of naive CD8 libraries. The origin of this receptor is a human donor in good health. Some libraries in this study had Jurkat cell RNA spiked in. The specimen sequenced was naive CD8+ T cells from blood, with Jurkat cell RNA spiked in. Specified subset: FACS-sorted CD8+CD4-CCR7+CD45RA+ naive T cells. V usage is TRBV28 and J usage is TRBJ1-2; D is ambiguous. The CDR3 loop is CASSPNTPTDGLYGYTF. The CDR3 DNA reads TGTGCCAGCAGTCCTAATACCCCCACGGACGGACTGTATGGCTACACCTTC.